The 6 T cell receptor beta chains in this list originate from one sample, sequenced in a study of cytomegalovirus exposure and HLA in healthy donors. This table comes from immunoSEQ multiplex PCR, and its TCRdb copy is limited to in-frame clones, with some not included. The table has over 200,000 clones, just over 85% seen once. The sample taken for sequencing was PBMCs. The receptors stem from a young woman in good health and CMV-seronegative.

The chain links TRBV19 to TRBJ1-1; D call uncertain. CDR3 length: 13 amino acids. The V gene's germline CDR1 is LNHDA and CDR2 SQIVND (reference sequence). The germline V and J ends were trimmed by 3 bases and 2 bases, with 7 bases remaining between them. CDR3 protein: CASSIQINTEAFF. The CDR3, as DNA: TGTGCCAGTAGTATCCAGATTAACACTGAAGCTTTCTTT.

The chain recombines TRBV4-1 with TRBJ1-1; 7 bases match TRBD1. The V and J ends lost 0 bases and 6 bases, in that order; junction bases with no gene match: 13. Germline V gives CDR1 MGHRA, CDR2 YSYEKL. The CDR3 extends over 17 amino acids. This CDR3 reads CASSQEGVGTDVAEAFF. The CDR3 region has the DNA TGCGCCAGCAGCCAAGAAGGCGTTGGGACAGATGTCGCTGAAGCTTTCTTT.

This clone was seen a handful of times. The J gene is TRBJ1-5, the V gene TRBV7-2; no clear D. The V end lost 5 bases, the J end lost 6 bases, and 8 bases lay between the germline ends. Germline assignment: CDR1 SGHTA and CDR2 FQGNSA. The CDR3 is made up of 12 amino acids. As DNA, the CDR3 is TGTGCCAGCAGCCTAGGGAGTCAGCCCCAGCATTTT. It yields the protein CASSLGSQPQHF. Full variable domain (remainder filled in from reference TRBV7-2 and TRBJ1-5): GAGVSQSPSNKVTEKGKDVELRCDPISGHTALYWYRQSLGQGLEFLIYFQGNSAPDKSGLPSDRFSAERTGGSVSTLTIQRTQQEDSAVYLCASSLGSQPQHFGDGTRLSIL.

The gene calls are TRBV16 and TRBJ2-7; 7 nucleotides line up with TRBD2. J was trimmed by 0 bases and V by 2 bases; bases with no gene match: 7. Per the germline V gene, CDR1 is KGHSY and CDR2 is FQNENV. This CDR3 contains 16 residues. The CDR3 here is CASSQETSLDSYEQYF. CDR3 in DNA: TGTGCCAGCAGCCAAGAGACTAGCCTGGACTCCTACGAGCAGTACTTC.

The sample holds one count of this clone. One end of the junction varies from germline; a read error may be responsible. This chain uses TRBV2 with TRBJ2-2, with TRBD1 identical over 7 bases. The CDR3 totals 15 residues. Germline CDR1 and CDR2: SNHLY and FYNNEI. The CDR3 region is CASSEGWTGTGELFF. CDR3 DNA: TGTGCCAGCAGCGAAGGGTGGACAGGCACCGGGGAGCTGTTTTTT.

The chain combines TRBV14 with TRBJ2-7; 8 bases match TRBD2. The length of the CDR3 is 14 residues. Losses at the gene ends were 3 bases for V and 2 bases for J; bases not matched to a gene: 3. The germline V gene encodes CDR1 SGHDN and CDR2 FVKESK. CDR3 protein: CASSQGLGTYEQYF. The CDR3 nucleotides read TGTGCCAGCAGCCAGGGACTAGGGACCTACGAGCAGTACTTC.